The sequence of this TCR beta chain was determined in a study of T cell responses to AZD1222 COVID-19 vaccine. A remark on this clone: Its antigen is not known.

General study findings and limits: At baseline, just 6 or 7 AZD1222 recipients tested seropositive.

Generated by immunoSEQ multiplex PCR, the TCRdb table keeps only in-frame clones and is missing some. The sample has approximately 210,000 clones, approximately 90% seen once. CDR3 length: 15 residues. Germline CDR1 is MNHEY and CDR2 is SMNVEV (reference sequence). Trimming removed 2 bases at V and 1 base at J, with 9 bases between. The chain couples TRBV27 to TRBJ2-1, with D maybe TRBD1 (5 bases). This TCR was sampled from an adult who received the AZD1222 COVID-19 vaccine. This material consisted of peripheral blood, taken 28 days after the second AZD1222 dose. CDR3 coding DNA: TGTGCCAGCAGTTTAACAGGACCTTCCTACAATGAGCAGTTCTTC. Protein sequence: CASSLTGPSYNEQFF.